This T cell receptor (beta chain) was obtained from a study of blood T cell repertoires in COVID-19. Study as a whole: Some COVID-19 samples were acute and others convalescent; all came from the United States, Italy and Spain. Sources were T cells, B-cell-depleted T cells, or PBMCs; the material itself was cDNA or gDNA.

Source study methods: Scientists estimated how many nucleated cells there were by amplifying reference gene primers. Clones were sequenced by immunoSEQ multiplex PCR, and TCRdb holds only the in-frame ones, with some missing. D and trimming were read from the DNA, whereas the V and J calls and clone size are those reported in that table. The table has 350,000 to 450,000 clones, around nine tenths seen once. This CDR3 has 16 residues. Germline CDR1 is LNHNV and CDR2 is YYDKDF (reference sequence). The J segment lost 4 bases and the V segment lost 1 base, leaving 6 bases of the junction unmatched. What was sequenced was peripheral blood. The sequence was collected from a human donor in a cohort sampled during active COVID-19. This chain uses TRBV15 with TRBJ1-2; 10 nucleotides agree with TRBD1. CDR3 sequence: CATSRGRDRGFYGYTF. CDR3 DNA sequence: TGTGCCACCAGCAGAGGCCGGGACAGGGGCTTCTATGGCTACACCTTC.